Below are 10 T cell receptor beta chains sequenced from a single sample in a study of blood T cell repertoires in COVID-19. Libraries were prepared by immunoSEQ multiplex PCR; TCRdb keeps only in-frame clonotypes and omits some of them. The top ten hold less than 0.75% of the sample, which has 400,000 or so clones, roughly 87% seen once. The specimen sequenced was PBMCs or T cells enriched from blood (not recorded which). The source of these receptors is a man aged 18 to 29 who had recovered from COVID-19.

V is TRBV11-2 and J is TRBJ1-3, with D possibly TRBD1 on 5 matching bases. Looked up from germline, CDR1 is SGHAT and CDR2 is FQNNGV. V lost 2 bases to trimming and J lost 0 bases, with 8 bases between them. The CDR3 has 15 amino acids. This chain's CDR3 is CASSLKGDSGNTIYF. CDR3 sequence (DNA): TGTGCCAGCAGCTTAAAAGGGGACTCTGGAAACACCATATATTTT.

The chain links TRBV29-1 to TRBJ1-3; 9 bases align to TRBD1. From germline, CDR1 is SQVTM and CDR2 ANQGSEA. The CDR3 is 14 amino acids. V lost 6 bases, J lost 2 bases, and 5 bases stayed unmatched. The CDR3 sequence is CSVIQGAAGNTIYF. The CDR3, as DNA: TGCAGCGTCATACAGGGGGCTGCTGGAAACACCATATATTTT.

DNA for the CDR3: TGTGCCATCAGCCAAACGGAGGGCAATCAGCCCCAGCATTTT. This codes for CAISQTEGNQPQHF. The chain employs TRBV10-3 and TRBJ1-5; no clear D. The length of the CDR3 is 14 residues. With 6 bases removed from V and 2 bases from J, the gap between germline ends came to 11 bases. Germline-derived CDR1 and CDR2 are ENHRY and SYGVKD.

The rearrangement joins TRBV9 to TRBJ1-2, with TRBD1 as a possible D gene (5 bases). The germline V and J ends were trimmed by 3 bases and 0 bases, with 21 bases remaining between them. From germline, CDR1 is SGDLS and CDR2 YYNGEE. The CDR3 totals 18 residues. The CDR3, as DNA: TGTGCCAGCAGCGCGGGGGTGCAGACCCGAATAACTAACTATGGCTACACCTTC. The encoded protein is CASSAGVQTRITNYGYTF.

The rearrangement links TRBV5-1 to TRBJ2-4, with a possible D match to TRBD1 (6 bases). This CDR3 has 16 residues. Germline CDR1 reads SGHRS; CDR2 reads YFSETQ. Trimming cost V 4 bases and J 1 base, with 15 bases left between them. CDR3 protein: CASSTNTDSAKNIQYF. For the CDR3, the DNA is TGCGCCAGCAGCACGAACACGGACAGTGCCAAAAACATTCAGTACTTC.

This rearrangement joins TRBV7-2 to TRBJ2-1; 8 bases map to TRBD2. This CDR3 is built from 14 residues. The germline gives CDR1 SGHTA, CDR2 FQGNSA. V was pared by 4 bases and J by 10 bases, with 9 bases of the junction left unmatched. Here the CDR3 DNA reads TGTGCCAGCAGCTCGCAGGTTCGGGAGGGCGAGCAGTTCTTC. Its translation is CASSSQVREGEQFF.

The chain uses TRBV5-4 and TRBJ2-5, with 8 nucleotides matching TRBD1. The germline CDR1 and CDR2 sequences are SGHNT and YYREEE (reference sequence). This CDR3 region has 15 residues. With 4 bases clipped from V and 5 bases from J, the junction kept 10 bases outside the gene matches. Written as DNA, the CDR3 is TGTGCCAGCAGCCTTAGACAGGGGACCGGTGAGACCCAGTACTTC. The encoded protein is CASSLRQGTGETQYF.

V is TRBV27 and J is TRBJ1-1, with D possibly matching TRBD1 (6 bases). The CDR3 has 14 residues. V was pared by 6 bases and J by 1 base, with 12 bases between. From germline, CDR1 is MNHEY and CDR2 SMNVEV (reference sequence). The CDR3 sequence is CASSRDIRNTEAFF. CDR3 bases: TGTGCCAGCAGCAGGGACATTCGGAACACTGAAGCTTTCTTT.

The chain links TRBV10-3 to TRBJ1-1; D gene ambiguous. V was pared by 5 bases and J by 0 bases, with 13 bases between. Germline values: CDR1 ENHRY, CDR2 SYGVKD. The CDR3 consists of 15 residues. In nucleotides, the CDR3 is TGTGCCATCAGTAAAGGAGGACCCTTGAACACTGAAGCTTTCTTT. Residues: CAISKGGPLNTEAFF.

The rearrangement links TRBV9 to TRBJ1-2; D ambiguous. CDR1 is SGDLS and CDR2 is YYNGEE in the germline V gene. V lost 4 bases and J 7 bases, leaving 14 bases between the germline ends. The CDR3 is 13 residues long. The CDR3 DNA reads TGTGCCAGCAGCCCCGTCCTAGTAGGTGGCTACACCTTC. Protein product: CASSPVLVGGYTF.